Presented here are 23 T cell receptor beta chains from one specimen sequenced in a study of OX40 agonist ivuxolimab in advanced cancers. The repertoire was sequenced with immunoSEQ multiplex PCR; TCRdb's copy has only in-frame clones and lacks some. The sample records about 48,000 clones, around 85% being singletons. Sequencing was performed on CD4+ or CD8+ T cells sorted from blood, taken in a trial of the OX40 agonist ivuxolimab. The receptor source for this set is an adult with an advanced solid tumor such as melanoma, head and neck, liver or kidney cancer.

A word on this clone: The same CDR3 is also encoded by other DNA sequences in this sample. The chain uses TRBV29-1 and TRBJ2-7, with TRBD2 as a possible D gene (6 bases). Germline V gene lookup returns CDR1 SQVTM and CDR2 ANQGSEA. The CDR3 loop spans 13 amino acids. The V gene lost 3 bases and the J gene lost 1 base, with 10 bases spanning the gap. The CDR3 nucleotides are TGCAGCGTTGAGGGGCGGGGTTCCTACGAGCAGTACTTC. Its translation is CSVEGRGSYEQYF.

This clone has just one count. The CDR3 sequence: CASSHTTDKRETQYF. CDR3 nucleotides: TGCGCCAGCAGCCATACGACAGATAAGAGAGAGACCCAGTACTTC. V and J are TRBV4-1 and TRBJ2-5; possibly TRBD1 for D (5 bases). The CDR3 runs 15 residues. Looked up from germline, CDR1 is MGHRA and CDR2 is YSYEKL. Trimming cost V 3 bases and J 4 bases, with 15 bases left between them.

V gene TRBV5-6 combines with J gene TRBJ1-5, with a possible D match to TRBD1 (5 bases). Germline CDR1 reads SGHDT; CDR2 reads YYEEEE. This CDR3 spans 15 amino acids. The V end was cut by 0 bases, the J end by 1 base, with 8 bases between. Here the CDR3 reads CASSLGGWSNQPQHF. Written as DNA, the CDR3 is TGTGCCAGCAGCTTGGGGGGGTGGAGCAATCAGCCCCAGCATTTT. Full variable domain (remainder filled in from reference TRBV5-6 and TRBJ1-5): DAGVTQSPTHLIKTRGQQVTLRCSPKSGHDTVSWYQQALGQGPQFIFQYYEEEERQRGNFPDRFSGHQFPNYSSELNVNALLLGDSALYLCASSLGGWSNQPQHFGDGTRLSIL.

The rearrangement links TRBV7-9 to TRBJ2-3, with a tentative D call TRBD1 (5 bases). Germline CDR1 reads SEHNR; CDR2 reads FQNEAQ (reference sequence). The CDR3 loop spans 13 amino acids. The V end was cut by 11 bases, the J end by 2 bases, with 14 bases between. The CDR3 bases are TGTGCCGGGTCGACAGCATACACAGATACGCAGTATTTT. As protein: CAGSTAYTDTQYF.

The chain has TRBV7-2 and TRBJ2-3; tentatively, D is TRBD1 or TRBD2 (5 bases each). Germline CDR1 and CDR2: SGHTA and FQGNSA. V lost 7 bases, J lost 5 bases, and 16 bases lay in between. CDR3 length equals 14 residues. The DNA of the CDR3 is TGTGCCAGCAAGGTGCAGAGGGGTTTAGATACGCAGTATTTT. This translates into CASKVQRGLDTQYF. The variable domain in full, completed from reference TRBV7-2 and TRBJ2-3, reads GAGVSQSPSNKVTEKGKDVELRCDPISGHTALYWYRQSLGQGLEFLIYFQGNSAPDKSGLPSDRFSAERTGGSVSTLTIQRTQQEDSAVYLCASKVQRGLDTQYFGPGTRLTVL.

This clone was observed once. V usage is TRBV10-3 and J usage is TRBJ2-3; possibly TRBD2 for D (6 bases). Germline V gene sequence: CDR1 ENHRY, CDR2 SYGVKD. The CDR3 is 15 amino acids. Between the trimmed V and J ends, which lost 4 bases and 0 bases, there was a span of 11 bases. For the CDR3, the DNA is TGTGCCATCAGTGCTCCCGGGACTAGCACAGATACGCAGTATTTT. This encodes CAISAPGTSTDTQYF.

The chain carries TRBV9 and TRBJ2-3, with 10 bases that match TRBD2. Germline CDR1 and CDR2: SGDLS and YYNGEE. J lost 6 bases, V lost 2 bases, and 6 bases had no gene match. The CDR3 covers 15 residues. The CDR3 DNA is TGTGCCAGCAGCGTCACTAGCGGGGTTAGGGATACGCAGTATTTT. Encoded protein: CASSVTSGVRDTQYF.

This chain connects TRBV28 to TRBJ1-4, with D unclear. The V gene lost 3 bases and the J gene lost 11 bases, with 16 bases spanning the gap. Germline V lookup: CDR1 MDHEN, CDR2 SYDVKM. The CDR3 covers 14 residues. The CDR3 loop is CASSFGGPRKKLFF. The CDR3 DNA reads TGTGCCAGCAGTTTCGGAGGTCCCCGAAAGAAACTGTTTTTT.

This rearrangement joins TRBV7-2 to TRBJ1-2; 10 positions agree with TRBD1. The germline V gene encodes CDR1 SGHTA and CDR2 FQGNSA. The CDR3 spans 15 residues. V shed 8 bases, J shed 4 bases, and the junction held 10 bases outside the gene matches. The CDR3 loop is CASSGGRDRGYGYTF. The CDR3 coding sequence is TGTGCCAGCTCAGGGGGGAGGGACAGGGGCTATGGCTACACCTTC.

The chain recombines TRBV4-2 with TRBJ1-2; D might be TRBD1 (5 bases). The CDR3 consists of 17 residues. Trimming pared 0 bases from V and 0 bases from J, leaving 14 bases between. Germline CDR1 reads LGHNA; CDR2 reads YNFKEQ. The CDR3 here is CASSQDARGATNYGYTF. CDR3 DNA: TGTGCCAGCAGCCAAGATGCCCGCGGGGCCACTAACTATGGCTACACCTTC.

The V gene is TRBV6-1, the J gene TRBJ2-7, with 9 bases matching TRBD2. This CDR3 region has 14 residues. Per the germline V gene, CDR1 is MNHNS and CDR2 is SASEGT. Trimming cost V 6 bases and J 7 bases; bases outside gene matches: 10. The CDR3 loop is CASRLAGGPLEQYF. As DNA, the CDR3 is TGTGCCAGCAGGTTGGCGGGAGGGCCTTTAGAGCAGTACTTC.

V is TRBV9 and J is TRBJ2-3, with 12 nucleotides matching TRBD2. Germline V gene data show CDR1 as SGDLS and CDR2 as YYNGEE. This CDR3 contains 16 residues. The J segment lost 6 bases and the V segment lost 3 bases, leaving 8 bases of the junction unmatched. Here the CDR3 reads CASSAELAGGGDTQYF. The CDR3 coding sequence is TGTGCCAGCAGCGCCGAACTAGCGGGAGGAGGGGATACGCAGTATTTT.

V gene TRBV27 combines with J gene TRBJ1-4; D not certain. V was trimmed by 3 bases and J by 8 bases, leaving 16 bases between them. Germline assignment: CDR1 MNHEY and CDR2 SMNVEV (reference sequence). The CDR3 length is 15 residues. The CDR3 DNA is TGTGCCAGCAGTTTGGTTCGCGGGCAGGAAGAAAAACTGTTTTTT. Protein product: CASSLVRGQEEKLFF.

This clone came up once. The V call is TRBV6-6, the J call TRBJ1-3, with D unresolved. Germline loops: CDR1 MNHNY, CDR2 SVGAGI (reference sequence). Trimming cost V 4 bases and J 4 bases, with 11 bases left between them. This CDR3 has 14 amino acids. CDR3 residues: CASSFKGAGNTIYF. CDR3 in DNA: TGTGCCAGCAGTTTTAAGGGAGCGGGAAACACCATATATTTT.

The rearrangement links TRBV25-1 to TRBJ2-7, with TRBD2 matching over 11 bases. The J segment lost 3 bases and the V segment lost 9 bases, leaving 4 bases of the junction unmatched. The germline V gene has CDR1 MGHDK and CDR2 SYGVNS. The CDR3 totals 13 residues. Written as DNA, the CDR3 is TGTGCCAGTACCGGGACTAGCGGCTACGAGCAGTACTTC. Residues: CASTGTSGYEQYF.

The V call is TRBV19, the J call TRBJ2-7, with D tentatively TRBD1 (6 bases). The length of the CDR3 is 15 residues. From germline, CDR1 is LNHDA and CDR2 SQIVND (reference sequence). Trimming removed 7 bases from V and 2 bases from J, with 18 bases in between. The CDR3 spells CASTPKQGAAYEQYF. In DNA, the CDR3 is TGTGCCAGTACCCCAAAACAGGGCGCCGCCTACGAGCAGTACTTC.

The table lists this clone with a count of one. This chain's CDR3 is CASSQDSRLNTGELFF. The CDR3 DNA sequence: TGCGCCAGCAGCCAAGATAGTAGGCTGAACACCGGGGAGCTGTTTTTT. The rearrangement uses TRBV4-3 and TRBJ2-2; D call uncertain. Trimming pared 0 bases from V and 1 base from J, leaving 9 bases between. CDR1 is LGHNA and CDR2 is YSLEER in the germline V gene. This CDR3 contains 16 residues.

Here the CDR3 reads CASRAQRRYEQYF. CDR3 nucleotide sequence: TGTGCCAGCAGAGCCCAGAGGAGATACGAGCAGTACTTC. The V and J genes are TRBV6-4 and TRBJ2-7; D is ambiguous. Germline CDR1 reads MRHNA; CDR2 reads SNTAGT. The CDR3 sequence is 13 residues long. Trimming shortened V by 6 bases and J by 4 bases, and 13 bases separated the two germline ends.

V gene TRBV11-2 combines with J gene TRBJ2-7; 10 bases fit TRBD1. Germline V lookup: CDR1 SGHAT, CDR2 FQNNGV. Losses at the gene ends were 4 bases for V and 2 bases for J; bases not matched to a gene: 8. CDR3 size: 16 residues. CDR3 nucleotides: TGTGCCAGCAGCTCGACCAGGGGACAGGGGCCCTACGAGCAGTACTTC. It is translated as CASSSTRGQGPYEQYF.

The chain carries TRBV5-4 and TRBJ2-3; 10 bases are shared with TRBD1. This CDR3 spans 16 amino acids. Germline CDR1 and CDR2: SGHNT and YYREEE (reference sequence). The V gene end was trimmed by 4 bases and the J gene end by 3 bases; junction bases not matched to a gene: 8. The CDR3 loop reads CASSLAWGQGTDTQYF. CDR3 nucleotide sequence: TGTGCCAGCAGCCTGGCTTGGGGACAGGGGACAGATACGCAGTATTTT.

A single count supports this clone. The V and J genes are TRBV25-1 and TRBJ1-1; D unresolved. Germline CDR1 reads MGHDK; CDR2 reads SYGVNS. The CDR3 has 14 amino acids. V shed 3 bases and J shed 1 base, with 9 bases lying between them. The CDR3 DNA follows: TGTGCCAGCAGTGACCACGGGCCGAACACTGAAGCTTTCTTT. Translation: CASSDHGPNTEAFF.

The chain carries TRBV6-6 and TRBJ2-7, with D unresolved. CDR1 and CDR2 (germline): MNHNY, SVGAGI (reference sequence). V lost 5 bases and J lost 3, with 2 bases in between. The CDR3 runs 10 residues. The CDR3 region has the DNA TGTGCCAGCAGTGGCTACGAGCAGTACTTC. This translates into CASSGYEQYF.

This clone has only one observation. The V gene is TRBV5-4, the J gene TRBJ1-2; 7 positions match TRBD1. Germline assignment: CDR1 SGHNT and CDR2 YYREEE (reference sequence). J was trimmed by 10 bases and V by 0 bases; bases with no gene match: 9. The CDR3 loop spans 14 amino acids. The CDR3 bases are TGTGCCAGCAGCTTGGAAGCACAGGGGAGATACTACACCTTC. Translation: CASSLEAQGRYYTF.